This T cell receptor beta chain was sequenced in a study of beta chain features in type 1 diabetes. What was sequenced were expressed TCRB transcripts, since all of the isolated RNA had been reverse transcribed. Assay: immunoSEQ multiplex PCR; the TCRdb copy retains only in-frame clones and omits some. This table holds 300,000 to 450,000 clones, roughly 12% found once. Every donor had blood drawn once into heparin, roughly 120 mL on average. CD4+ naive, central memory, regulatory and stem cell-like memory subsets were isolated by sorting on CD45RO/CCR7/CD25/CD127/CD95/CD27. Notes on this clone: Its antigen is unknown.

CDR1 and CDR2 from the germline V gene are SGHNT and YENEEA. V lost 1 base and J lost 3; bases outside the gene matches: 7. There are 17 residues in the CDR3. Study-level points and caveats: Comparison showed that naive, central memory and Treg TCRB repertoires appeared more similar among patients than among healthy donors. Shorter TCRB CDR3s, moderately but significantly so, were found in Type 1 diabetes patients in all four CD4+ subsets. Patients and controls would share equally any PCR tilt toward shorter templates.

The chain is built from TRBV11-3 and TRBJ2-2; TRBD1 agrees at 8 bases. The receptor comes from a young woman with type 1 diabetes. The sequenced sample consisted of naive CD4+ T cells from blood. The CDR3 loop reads CASSLGQGSAHTGELFF. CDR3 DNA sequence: TGTGCCAGCAGCTTAGGACAGGGGAGCGCTCACACCGGGGAGCTGTTTTTT.